The 30 T cell receptor beta chains below come from one sample, sequenced in a study of blood T cells in healthy people across ages. Primed by a sample-barcoded 5' primer and a J-beta primer mix, a second PCR proceeded for about 6 to 12 cycles. TCRdb re-analysed the 5' RACE reads in MiXCR, keeping a single row per CDR3 protein. This table holds under 1 million distinct CDR3 sequences, around 42% found once. Sequenced material: blood. These receptors were obtained from a man aged 55-75 years in good health.

The chain couples TRBV3-1 to TRBJ2-5; no clear D. Germline V lookup: CDR1 LGHDT, CDR2 YNNKEL (reference sequence). The CDR3 spans 15 residues. The ends were cut back, 3 bases at V and 3 bases at J, with 14 bases in the middle. The CDR3 bases are TGTGCCAGCAGCCAGAGTGGCGGAAGAAAAGAGACCCAGTACTTC. Protein sequence: CASSQSGGRKETQYF.

This clonotype has more than one count but fewer than ten. V is TRBV7-2 and J is TRBJ2-7, with D uncertain. This CDR3 region has 13 residues. Deletions cut 5 bases from V and 4 bases from J, with 12 bases between. Looked up from germline, CDR1 is SGHTA and CDR2 is FQGNSA. CDR3: CASSHSYGYEQYF. Here the CDR3 DNA reads TGTGCCAGCAGCCATTCGTACGGGTACGAGCAGTACTTC.

In this sample, this clonotype turned up a few times. The V and J genes are TRBV7-2 and TRBJ2-5, with D possibly matching TRBD2 (6 bases). The CDR3 runs 14 residues. CDR1 and CDR2 from the germline V gene are SGHTA and FQGNSA. V shed 3 bases and J shed 4 bases, with 12 bases lying between them. The CDR3 bases are TGTGCCAGCAGCTTGCGGCAGACTAGAGAGACCCAGTACTTC. Translating gives CASSLRQTRETQYF. The complete variable domain, with remaining parts taken from reference TRBV7-2 and TRBJ2-5, reads GAGVSQSPSNKVTEKGKDVELRCDPISGHTALYWYRQSLGQGLEFLIYFQGNSAPDKSGLPSDRFSAERTGGSVSTLTIQRTQQEDSAVYLCASSLRQTRETQYFGPGTRLLVL.

A few counts support this clonotype. The V call is TRBV20-1, the J call TRBJ2-1, with TRBD2 matching over 13 bases. Losses at the gene ends were 2 bases for V and 7 bases for J; bases not matched to a gene: 5. The CDR3 spans 15 residues. CDR1 is DFQATT and CDR2 is SNEGSKA in the germline V gene (reference sequence). CDR3 nucleotide sequence: TGCAGTGCTAGAACTAGCGGGGGGGCCGGGAATGAGCAGTTCTTC. Its protein product is CSARTSGGAGNEQFF.

The chain employs TRBV18 and TRBJ2-1; TRBD1 agrees at 7 bases. In germline, CDR1 is KGHSH, CDR2 LQKENI. The V and J ends lost 5 bases and 6 bases, in that order; junction bases with no gene match: 10. The CDR3 totals 15 residues. The CDR3 is CASSYGTVLTNEQFF. Written as DNA, the CDR3 is TGTGCCAGCTCATACGGGACAGTCCTTACCAATGAGCAGTTCTTC.

CDR3 protein: CAIRRDRDVLNTEAFF. Written as DNA, the CDR3 is TGTGCCATCAGGAGGGACAGGGATGTGCTGAACACTGAAGCTTTCTTT. The chain couples TRBV10-3 to TRBJ1-1; TRBD1 matches at 9 bases. The length of the CDR3 is 16 residues. CDR1 ENHRY and CDR2 SYGVKD come from the germline V gene. The trim removed 6 bases at V and 0 bases at J, leaving 8 bases unmatched.

This clonotype was detected a few times. The chain carries TRBV20-1 and TRBJ2-2; D is possibly TRBD2 (6 bases). The V gene lost 6 bases and the J gene lost 0 bases, with 17 bases spanning the gap. Germline V gene data show CDR1 as DFQATT and CDR2 as SNEGSKA (reference sequence). The CDR3 is 16 residues long. The CDR3 DNA reads TGCAGTGCAAGGGACTCCAACCCCGCGAACACCGGGGAGCTGTTTTTT. It encodes CSARDSNPANTGELFF.

This clonotype showed up just once. The CDR3 region is CATSDPGQDSTDTQYF. The CDR3 DNA follows: TGTGCCACCAGTGACCCGGGACAGGACAGCACAGATACGCAGTATTTT. This chain connects TRBV24-1 to TRBJ2-3; 8 nucleotides match TRBD1. The CDR3 is 16 amino acids. Trimming took 4 bases from V and 0 from J; bases not matched to a gene: 5. Looked up from germline, CDR1 is KGHDR and CDR2 is SFDVKD.

The chain uses TRBV4-2 and TRBJ1-1, with D uncertain. Germline V lookup: CDR1 LGHNA, CDR2 YNFKEQ. The CDR3 is 15 residues long. V lost 2 bases, J lost 7 bases, and 17 bases lay in between. CDR3 bases: TGTGCCAGCAGCCAACCCGGGAAAGGAATCGGTGAAGCTTTCTTT. This translates into CASSQPGKGIGEAFF.

The chain employs TRBV11-2 and TRBJ2-7; 9 bases are shared with TRBD1. CDR3 length: 13 amino acids. V shed 8 bases and J 12 bases; nucleotides not matched to a gene: 14. From germline, CDR1 is SGHAT and CDR2 FQNNGV. In DNA, the CDR3 is TGTGCCAGCGGCTCGTCTACAGGGGGCGCCCGGTACTTC. This gives the protein CASGSSTGGARYF. Using reference TRBV11-2 and TRBJ2-7 for the parts outside the CDR3, the full variable domain is EAGVAQSPRYKIIEKRQSVAFWCNPISGHATLYWYQQILGQGPKLLIQFQNNGVVDDSQLPKDRFSAERLKGVDSTLKIQPAKLEDSAVYLCASGSSTGGARYFGPGTRLTVT.

CDR3 protein: CATSDPFSDGREQYF. CDR3 nucleotide sequence: TGTGCCACCAGTGATCCATTCTCGGACGGGCGCGAGCAGTACTTC. The genes are TRBV24-1 and TRBJ2-7; the D is unclear. In germline, CDR1 is KGHDR, CDR2 SFDVKD. The CDR3 extends over 15 amino acids. Trimming left V 3 bases short and J 6 bases short, with 17 bases between.

The CDR3 reads CASSLHKGDRAKNIQYF. CDR3 DNA sequence: TGCGCCAGCAGCTTGCACAAGGGAGATAGGGCCAAAAACATTCAGTACTTC. The chain carries TRBV5-1 and TRBJ2-4, with a weak D call TRBD2 (5 bases). The CDR3 is 17 residues long. Germline values: CDR1 SGHRS, CDR2 YFSETQ. V was clipped by 1 base and J by 1 base, with 15 bases between them.

The rearrangement joins TRBV12-3 or TRBV12-4 to TRBJ2-1; possible D gene TRBD2, 5 bases. The V end was cut by 7 bases, the J end by 6 bases, with 13 bases between. There are 13 residues in the CDR3. The CDR3 is CASKRPPLNEQFF. The DNA of the CDR3 is TGTGCCAGCAAGCGGCCTCCCCTCAATGAGCAGTTCTTC.

This clonotype was seen a few times. The rearrangement joins TRBV20-1 to TRBJ1-1; D gene uncertain. V lost 2 bases, J lost 4 bases, and 14 bases lay in between. Germline loops: CDR1 DFQATT, CDR2 SNEGSKA (reference sequence). This CDR3 has 14 residues. DNA of the CDR3: TGCAGTGCTAGAAGGGCCTCTGGGAGCACTGAAGCTTTCTTT. This gives the protein CSARRASGSTEAFF.

To note about this clonotype: One junction end disagrees with the germline gene, perhaps due to a read error. The chain combines TRBV11-1 with TRBJ2-3; TRBD1 matches at 7 bases. CDR1 and CDR2 from the germline V gene are SGHAT and FQDESV (reference sequence). The CDR3 covers 16 residues. As DNA, the CDR3 is TGTGCCAGCAGCTTACGACAGGGTCGTTACACAGATACACAGTATTTT. This sequence encodes CASSLRQGRYTDTQYF.

The rearrangement uses TRBV7-2 and TRBJ1-5; 10 bases align to TRBD1. Germline values: CDR1 SGHTA, CDR2 FQGNSA. The junction had 7 bases not matched to a gene; V was cut back by 5 bases and J by 6 bases. CDR3 length: 15 residues. DNA of the CDR3: TGTGCCAGCAGCACCAGTGGACAGGGGGGTCAGCCCCAGCATTTT. Protein sequence: CASSTSGQGGQPQHF.

The rearrangement links TRBV6-6 to TRBJ2-7, with D perhaps given as TRBD1 or TRBD2 (5 bases each). Germline assignment: CDR1 MNHNY and CDR2 SVGAGI (reference sequence). The CDR3 is made up of 14 amino acids. With 6 bases removed from V and 0 bases from J, the gap between germline ends came to 12 bases. CDR3 residues: CASRGRDRSYEQYF. DNA for the CDR3: TGTGCCAGCAGAGGTCGGGACCGCTCCTACGAGCAGTACTTC.

This clonotype has just a few counts. This rearrangement joins TRBV7-8 to TRBJ2-7; 10 bases are a match to TRBD1. The CDR3 contains 16 residues. The germline gives CDR1 SGHVS, CDR2 FQNEAQ. J gave up 1 base and V 8 bases, and 11 bases lay outside the gene matches. CDR3 in amino acids: CASVQRGQGPSYEQYF. The CDR3 nucleotides are TGTGCCAGCGTCCAGCGGGGACAGGGGCCATCCTACGAGCAGTACTTC.

This clonotype showed up many times. The rearrangement links TRBV2 to TRBJ2-1, with D hard to call. The V end was cut by 2 bases, the J end by 9 bases, with 14 bases between. Germline CDR1 is SNHLY and CDR2 is FYNNEI. This CDR3 has 14 amino acids. The CDR3 sequence is CASSERWLSVEQFF. The CDR3 DNA follows: TGTGCCAGCAGTGAACGGTGGCTCAGCGTTGAGCAGTTCTTC.

This clonotype was counted between two and nine times. The J gene is TRBJ2-1, the V gene TRBV5-4, with a tentative D call TRBD2 (7 bases). V was shortened by 3 bases and J by 2 bases, with 15 bases between the two germline ends. Germline assignment: CDR1 SGHNT and CDR2 YYREEE (reference sequence). There are 16 residues in the CDR3. The CDR3 region has the DNA TGTGCCAGCAGCTCCGGGGGGCAGGGAGCCTACAATGAGCAGTTCTTC. Amino acids: CASSSGGQGAYNEQFF.

For this clonotype: This could be a read error, since a much larger clone is one nucleotide away. The chain carries TRBV7-3 and TRBJ2-1, with D possibly TRBD1 on 6 matching bases. In germline, CDR1 is SGHTA, CDR2 FQGTGA. The CDR3 is 16 amino acids. Trimming took off 3 bases at V and 9 bases at J, with 21 bases between the two ends. In nucleotides, the CDR3 is TGTGCCAGCAGCTTGGTTAGCAGGGGCCCTTTGGGTGAGCAGTTCTTC. The encoded protein is CASSLVSRGPLGEQFF.

J is TRBJ1-1 and V is TRBV21-1. TRBV21-1 is a pseudogene segment. This CDR3 comprises 13 residues. CDR3 sequence: CASSTGPGWWAFF. CDR3 sequence (DNA): TGTGCCAGCAGCACCGGCCCTGGTTGGTGGGCTTTCTTT.

The rearrangement uses TRBV29-1 and TRBJ1-1; a weak D match, TRBD1 (6 bases). The CDR3 sequence is 14 residues long. Germline CDR1 and CDR2: SQVTM and ANQGSEA. The ends were cut back, 5 bases at V and 0 bases at J, with 13 bases in the middle. The CDR3 spells CSVFERQVNTEAFF. The CDR3 DNA reads TGCAGCGTTTTTGAACGACAGGTGAACACTGAAGCTTTCTTT.

The chain carries TRBV28 and TRBJ2-7; TRBD1 matches at 7 bases. Germline V gene data show CDR1 as MDHEN and CDR2 as SYDVKM. The trim removed 5 bases at V and 2 bases at J, leaving 9 bases unmatched. CDR3 length equals 15 residues. The CDR3 region has the DNA TGTGCCAGCAGTCGTAATAACAGGGGCACCTACGAGCAGTACTTC. Encoded protein: CASSRNNRGTYEQYF. The full variable domain, rest sourced from reference TRBV28 and TRBJ2-7, is DVKVTQSSRYLVKRTGEKVFLECVQDMDHENMFWYRQDPGLGLRLIYFSYDVKMKEKGDIPEGYSVSREKKERFSLILESASTNQTSMYLCASSRNNRGTYEQYFGPGTRLTVT.

This chain links TRBV4-3 with TRBJ1-3; D gene uncertain. Per germline, CDR1 LGHNA and CDR2 YSLEER. V gave up 6 bases and J gave up 1 base, with 16 bases separating them. The CDR3 is 16 amino acids. The CDR3 DNA reads as TGCGCCAGCAGGAAAAGTGCAGCCATGTCTGGAAACACCATATATTTT. This sequence encodes CASRKSAAMSGNTIYF.

This clonotype was found a few times. CDR3 protein: CASTSHIYNEQFF. The CDR3 nucleotides read TGTGCCAGCACATCCCATATCTACAATGAGCAGTTCTTC. The rearrangement joins TRBV6-2 or TRBV6-3 to TRBJ2-1, with unresolved D. Germline V CDR1 and CDR2: MNHEY, SVGEGT. V shed 7 bases and J shed 3 bases, with 10 bases lying between them. CDR3 size: 13 residues.

This chain uses TRBV7-2 with TRBJ1-2, with no clear D. Germline values: CDR1 SGHTA, CDR2 FQGNSA. V lost 4 bases to trimming and J lost 3 bases, with 15 bases between them. The CDR3 contains 15 residues. CDR3 in amino acids: CASSSRRGQDYGYTF. CDR3 bases: TGTGCCAGCAGCTCCCGAAGAGGGCAGGACTATGGCTACACCTTC.

This clonotype was picked up a small number of times. V usage is TRBV29-1 and J usage is TRBJ2-3; TRBD2 might be the D (6 bases). This CDR3 spans 13 amino acids. The ends were cut back, 3 bases at V and 10 bases at J, with 17 bases in the middle. Germline-derived CDR1 and CDR2 are SQVTM and ANQGSEA. The CDR3 DNA is TGCAGCGTTGAGGGGACTGCCCGCTGCGCGCAGTATTTT. This translates into CSVEGTARCAQYF.

The V gene is TRBV6-2 or TRBV6-3, the J gene TRBJ1-2; tentative D call: TRBD1 (6 bases). Germline V gene data show CDR1 as MNHEY and CDR2 as SVGEGT. This CDR3 has 14 residues. V was clipped by 7 bases and J by 4 bases, with 16 bases between them. The CDR3 sequence: CASNEWTASYGYTF. The CDR3 bases are TGTGCCAGCAACGAATGGACAGCAAGCTATGGCTACACCTTC.

The genes are TRBV9 and TRBJ2-3, with a weak D call TRBD1 (5 bases). V was pared by 2 bases and J by 1 base, with 14 bases between. Germline lookup yields CDR1 SGDLS and CDR2 YYNGEE. There are 16 residues in the CDR3. This chain's CDR3 is CASSVRQTPGTDTQYF. For the CDR3, the DNA is TGTGCCAGCAGCGTCCGACAGACCCCCGGCACAGATACGCAGTATTTT.